Each of the 20 T cell receptor beta chains below was sequenced from the same sample in a study of T cell responses to AZD1222 COVID-19 vaccine. TCRdb keeps only in-frame clones here, not all; method: immunoSEQ multiplex PCR. The sample lists some 110,000 clones, roughly 93% occurring once. This sample comprised peripheral blood, obtained on day 0 of AZD1222 vaccination. Every receptor here comes from an adult in good health.

This clone has just one count. The chain has TRBV4-2 and TRBJ2-1; 14 bases map to TRBD2. This CDR3 region has 19 residues. V was clipped by 3 bases and J by 1 base; unmatched bases: 8. Germline V CDR1 and CDR2: LGHNA, YNFKEQ. CDR3 DNA: TGTGCCAGCAGCCATTACGGGACTAGCGGGAGTACTTCCTACAATGAGCAGTTCTTC. It is translated as CASSHYGTSGSTSYNEQFF.

The rearrangement links TRBV20-1 to TRBJ2-2; 8 nucleotides line up with TRBD2. The CDR3 has 14 amino acids. CDR1 is DFQATT, CDR2 SNEGSKA, per germline (reference sequence). The V segment lost 3 bases and the J segment 7 bases; nucleotides outside the gene matches: 7. CDR3 nucleotides: TGCAGTGCTAGTAGCGGGATCTCCCACGGGGAGCTGTTTTTT. Its translation is CSASSGISHGELFF.

The chain recombines TRBV11-2 with TRBJ1-1; TRBD1 might be the D (6 bases). Trimming left V 5 bases short and J 1 base short, with 17 bases between. Per the germline V gene, CDR1 is SGHAT and CDR2 is FQNNGV. The length of the CDR3 is 16 residues. The CDR3: CASSLKDSLPNTEAFF. CDR3 in DNA: TGTGCCAGCAGCCTGAAGGACAGTCTTCCGAACACTGAAGCTTTCTTT.

The chain carries TRBV27 and TRBJ1-2; D uncertain. CDR1 is MNHEY and CDR2 is SMNVEV in the germline V gene (reference sequence). V lost 0 bases, J lost 8 bases, and 13 bases lay in between. The CDR3 has 14 amino acids. This CDR3 is CASSLSAQVEGYTF. The CDR3 DNA is TGTGCCAGCAGTTTATCGGCGCAGGTAGAAGGCTACACCTTC.

This clone turned up a few times. The same CDR3 arises from other DNA sequences in this sample as well. The J gene is TRBJ2-7, the V gene TRBV11-2; unclear D gene. The CDR3 loop spans 12 amino acids. Germline V CDR1 and CDR2: SGHAT, FQNNGV. V lost 0 bases and J 4 bases, leaving 4 bases between the germline ends. The CDR3 is CASSLDRYEQYF. The CDR3 coding sequence is TGTGCCAGCAGCTTAGACAGGTACGAGCAGTACTTC.

The chain has TRBV4-2 and TRBJ2-1; TRBD2 aligns across 13 bases. J was trimmed by 7 bases and V by 0 bases; bases with no gene match: 3. The length of the CDR3 is 16 residues. Germline V CDR1 and CDR2: LGHNA, YNFKEQ. The CDR3 is CASSQEKLAGGNEQFF. CDR3 sequence (DNA): TGTGCCAGCAGCCAAGAGAAACTAGCGGGAGGGAATGAGCAGTTCTTC.

The CDR3 sequence: CASSLGLAASTDTQYF. For the CDR3, the DNA is TGTGCCAGCAGTTTGGGACTAGCGGCTAGCACAGATACGCAGTATTTT. The rearrangement uses TRBV2 and TRBJ2-3, with 11 nucleotides matching TRBD2. CDR1 and CDR2 from the germline V gene are SNHLY and FYNNEI. V was clipped by 5 bases and J by 0 bases; unmatched bases: 4. The length of the CDR3 is 16 residues.

In nucleotides, the CDR3 is TGTGCCAGCAGCTTGGGCGGCGTGACAGGGCCCACTACAAACGAGCAGTACTTC. This translates into CASSLGGVTGPTTNEQYF. This chain uses TRBV5-4 with TRBJ2-7; TRBD1 matches at 7 bases. Per germline, CDR1 SGHNT and CDR2 YYREEE (reference sequence). The CDR3 consists of 18 residues. The J segment lost 5 bases and the V segment lost 0 bases, leaving 17 bases of the junction unmatched.

The chain's CDR3 is CAWRGFGGGELFF. In DNA, the CDR3 is TGTGCCTGGAGAGGGTTTGGCGGCGGGGAGCTGTTTTTT. This chain links TRBV30 with TRBJ2-2, with unresolved D. CDR1 and CDR2 from the germline V gene are GTSNPN and SVGIG (reference sequence). V lost 3 bases to trimming and J lost 7 bases, with 12 bases between them. The CDR3 is 13 residues long.

The J gene is TRBJ1-3, the V gene TRBV28, with 7 bases identical to TRBD1. J gave up 3 bases and V 4 bases, and 3 bases lay outside the gene matches. The germline gives CDR1 MDHEN, CDR2 SYDVKM. This CDR3 spans 14 amino acids. CDR3 sequence reads: CASSSTGSGNTIYF. The CDR3, as DNA: TGTGCCAGCAGTTCGACAGGGAGTGGAAACACCATATATTTT.

The chain recombines TRBV30 with TRBJ2-3; 10 nucleotides align to TRBD2. V was clipped by 3 bases and J by 2 bases; unmatched bases: 8. The CDR3 extends over 16 amino acids. Germline values: CDR1 GTSNPN, CDR2 SVGIG (reference sequence). The CDR3 DNA is TGTGCCTGGAGCTGGGGGACTAGCGCGAACACAGATACGCAGTATTTT. It translates to CAWSWGTSANTDTQYF.

The chain links TRBV5-1 to TRBJ1-2; D gene ambiguous. The V gene's germline CDR1 is SGHRS and CDR2 YFSETQ. The germline V and J ends were trimmed by 0 bases and 4 bases, with 10 bases remaining between them. CDR3 length equals 14 residues. CDR3 sequence (DNA): TGCGCCAGCAGCTTGGGTACAGCCTCCTATGGCTACACCTTC. As protein: CASSLGTASYGYTF.

The chain recombines TRBV20-1 with TRBJ2-5; TRBD2 matches at 8 bases. The CDR3 runs 11 residues. The V gene's germline CDR1 is DFQATT and CDR2 SNEGSKA (reference sequence). The ends lost 6 bases at V and 5 bases at J; junction bases unmatched: 2. The CDR3 DNA reads as TGCAGTGCGGAGCGGGAGGAGACCCAGTACTTC. Amino acids: CSAEREETQYF.

This chain links TRBV20-1 with TRBJ2-1, with 10 nucleotides matching TRBD2. This CDR3 has 15 residues. Germline trimming cut 3 bases from V and 2 bases from J; bases unmatched to any gene: 4. In germline, CDR1 is DFQATT, CDR2 SNEGSKA (reference sequence). CDR3 DNA sequence: TGCAGTGCTAGTCCCAGCGGGAGGGCCTACAATGAGCAGTTCTTC. This translates into CSASPSGRAYNEQFF.

V gene TRBV18 combines with J gene TRBJ2-1, with D possibly TRBD2 on 6 matching bases. The V gene's germline CDR1 is KGHSH and CDR2 LQKENI. V dropped 3 bases and J dropped 7 bases, with 10 bases sitting between them. There are 13 residues in the CDR3. This CDR3 is CASSPGTSNEQFF. CDR3 coding DNA: TGTGCCAGCTCACCCGGGACTTCGAATGAGCAGTTCTTC. The variable domain in full, with the rest retrieved from reference TRBV18 and TRBJ2-1, is NAGVMQNPRHLVRRRGQEARLRCSPMKGHSHVYWYRQLPEEGLKFMVYLQKENIIDESGMPKERFSAEFPKEGPSILRIQQVVRGDSAAYFCASSPGTSNEQFFGPGTRLTVL.

The chain is built from TRBV5-8 and TRBJ2-1, with 10 bases aligning to TRBD2. Germline assignment: CDR1 SGHTS and CDR2 YDEGEE. Germline trimming cut 1 base from V and 8 bases from J; bases unmatched to any gene: 6. The CDR3 covers 15 residues. The CDR3 bases are TGTGCCAGCAGCTTGTGGCTAGCGGGAGAAGATGAGCAGTTCTTC. Its translation: CASSLWLAGEDEQFF.

CDR3 residues: CASRPTGARGRGYTF. DNA of the CDR3: TGTGCAAGTCGCCCAACAGGTGCCAGGGGGCGAGGCTACACCTTC. The chain links TRBV12-2 to TRBJ1-2; no DNA check was done on the table's D call, TRBD1. TRBV12-2 is assigned pseudogene status. This CDR3 has 15 residues.

V and J are TRBV29-1 and TRBJ2-2, with TRBD1 identical over 10 bases. The CDR3 contains 15 residues. CDR1 is SQVTM and CDR2 is ANQGSEA in the germline V gene. The junction had 3 bases not matched to a gene; V was cut back by 5 bases and J by 0 bases. The DNA of the CDR3 is TGCAGCGTTATGGGACAGGGGACGAACACCGGGGAGCTGTTTTTT. As protein: CSVMGQGTNTGELFF.

The chain has TRBV6-5 and TRBJ1-2, with 11 nucleotides matching TRBD1. The CDR3 runs 15 residues. Germline loops: CDR1 MNHEY, CDR2 SVGAGI. With V trimmed by 4 bases and J by 4 bases, 5 bases remained unmatched. The CDR3 nucleotides are TGTGCCAGCAGTTTGGACAGGGGGCTAGGCTATGGCTACACCTTC. Protein: CASSLDRGLGYGYTF.

V usage is TRBV3-1 (or the pseudogene TRBV3-2) and J usage is TRBJ2-5, with D perhaps matching TRBD2 (7 bases). Per the germline V gene, CDR1 is LGHDT and CDR2 is YNNKEL (reference sequence). This CDR3 region has 19 residues. The V gene lost 2 bases and the J gene lost 4 bases, with 26 bases spanning the gap. CDR3 in amino acids: CASSQIPGRGALDGETQYF. Here the CDR3 DNA reads TGTGCCAGCAGCCAAATCCCAGGACGGGGGGCCTTGGATGGAGAGACCCAGTACTTC.